A selection of T cell receptor beta chains follows, all from one sample in a study of CD8 T cells in Susac syndrome. TCRdb re-analysed the immunoSEQ multiplex PCR reads in MiXCR, keeping a single row per CDR3 protein. The sample yields under 200,000 distinct CDR3 sequences, 90% to 96% seen once. The sequenced sample was CD4+ T cells from PBMCs. Every receptor here comes from a human donor with Susac syndrome. Both conserved end residues are part of each CDR3. A D gene is named only where the DNA matches it firmly. A clone size is listed for some rows: how often the clone was seen (once, few, many), or a class if it is expanded.

J: TRBJ1-1
V: TRBV5-5
size: once
D: .
CDR3: CASNQHVRGNTEAFF
DNA: TGTGCCAGCAACCAACACGTTAGGGGTAACACTGAAGCTTTCTTT

J: TRBJ1-6
V: TRBV6-6
size: .
D: .
CDR3: CASSLTGQPLHF
DNA: TGTGCCAGCAGCCTAACAGGGCAACCCCTCCACTTT

J: TRBJ1-4
V: TRBV20-1
size: .
D: .
CDR3: CSARGTLGEKLFF
DNA: TGCAGTGCTAGAGGGACCCTTGGGGAAAAACTGTTTTTT

J: TRBJ2-5
V: TRBV12-3/TRBV12-4
size: .
D: .
CDR3: CASTQGIRETQYF
DNA: TGTGCCAGCACCCAAGGGATTCGAGAGACCCAGTACTTC

J: TRBJ2-7
V: TRBV4-3
size: .
D: TRBD2
CDR3: CASSPSGGGYYEQYF
DNA: TGCGCCAGCAGCCCTAGCGGCGGGGGGTACTACGAGCAGTACTTC

J: TRBJ1-5
V: TRBV6-5
size: .
D: .
CDR3: CASSYSGARGQPQHF
DNA: TGTGCCAGCAGTTACTCGGGGGCTAGGGGTCAGCCCCAGCATTTT

J: TRBJ2-1
V: TRBV5-4
size: .
D: TRBD2
CDR3: CASSPPQGGGSYNEQFF
DNA: TGTGCCAGCAGCCCGCCGCAGGGCGGGGGTTCCTACAATGAGCAGTTCTTC

J: TRBJ2-7
V: TRBV6-5
size: .
D: TRBD1
CDR3: CASSLSPGTGTYEQYF
DNA: TGTGCCAGCAGTTTATCCCCCGGGACAGGGACCTACGAGCAGTACTTC

J: TRBJ1-1
V: TRBV12-3/TRBV12-4
size: .
D: .
CDR3: CASSYTVDTEAFF
DNA: TGTGCCAGCAGTTACACTGTCGACACTGAAGCTTTCTTT

J: TRBJ2-3
V: TRBV28
size: .
D: .
CDR3: CASTSFGTGTRDTQYF
DNA: TGTGCCAGCACCTCATTCGGGACAGGGACTAGGGATACGCAGTATTTT

J: TRBJ2-7
V: TRBV4-1
size: .
D: .
CDR3: CASSQVYRTYEQYF
DNA: TGCGCCAGCAGCCAAGTTTACAGGACCTACGAGCAGTACTTC

J: TRBJ2-3
V: TRBV7-2
size: .
D: TRBD2
CDR3: CARNPTSGGNTDTQYF
DNA: TGTGCCCGCAACCCAACTAGCGGGGGTAACACAGATACGCAGTATTTT

J: TRBJ2-5
V: TRBV27
size: once
D: .
CDR3: CASSLLGTPQETQYF
DNA: TGTGCCAGCAGTTTACTCGGGACTCCCCAAGAGACCCAGTACTTC

J: TRBJ1-2
V: TRBV14
size: .
D: TRBD1
CDR3: CASSQVPGGYGYTF
DNA: TGTGCCAGCAGCCAAGTTCCAGGGGGCTATGGCTACACCTTC

J: TRBJ2-5
V: TRBV15
size: .
D: TRBD2
CDR3: CATSRDPGLAGGKETQYF
DNA: TGTGCCACCAGCAGGGACCCTGGACTAGCGGGGGGGAAGGAGACCCAGTACTTC

J: TRBJ1-5
V: TRBV20-1
size: .
D: TRBD1
CDR3: CSARAGTASNQPQHF
DNA: TGCAGTGCTAGAGCCGGGACAGCTTCTAATCAGCCCCAGCATTTT